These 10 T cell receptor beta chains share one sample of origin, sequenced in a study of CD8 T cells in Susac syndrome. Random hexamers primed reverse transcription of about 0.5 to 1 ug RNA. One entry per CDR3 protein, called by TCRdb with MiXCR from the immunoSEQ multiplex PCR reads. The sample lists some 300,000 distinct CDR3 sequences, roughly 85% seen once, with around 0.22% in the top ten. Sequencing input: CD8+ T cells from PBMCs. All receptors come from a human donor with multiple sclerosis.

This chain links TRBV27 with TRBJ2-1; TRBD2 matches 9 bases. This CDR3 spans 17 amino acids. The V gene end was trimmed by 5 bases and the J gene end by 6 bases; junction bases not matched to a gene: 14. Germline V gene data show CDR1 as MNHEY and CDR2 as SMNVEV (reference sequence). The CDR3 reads CASSPTELGGRANEQFF. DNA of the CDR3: TGTGCCAGCAGTCCCACGGAGCTCGGCGGGAGGGCCAATGAGCAGTTCTTC.

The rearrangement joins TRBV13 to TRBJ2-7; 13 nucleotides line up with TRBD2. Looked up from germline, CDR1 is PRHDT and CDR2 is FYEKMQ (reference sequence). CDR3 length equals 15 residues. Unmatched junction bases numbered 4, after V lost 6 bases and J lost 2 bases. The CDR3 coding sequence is TGTGCCAGCAGATCGACTAGCGGGAGGCCCTACGAGCAGTACTTC. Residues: CASRSTSGRPYEQYF.

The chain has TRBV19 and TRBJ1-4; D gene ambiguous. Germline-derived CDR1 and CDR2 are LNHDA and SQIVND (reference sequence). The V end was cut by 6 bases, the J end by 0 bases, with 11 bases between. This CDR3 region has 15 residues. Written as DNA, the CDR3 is TGTGCCAGTAGGGGAGGAGTCGCAACTAATGAAAAACTGTTTTTT. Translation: CASRGGVATNEKLFF.

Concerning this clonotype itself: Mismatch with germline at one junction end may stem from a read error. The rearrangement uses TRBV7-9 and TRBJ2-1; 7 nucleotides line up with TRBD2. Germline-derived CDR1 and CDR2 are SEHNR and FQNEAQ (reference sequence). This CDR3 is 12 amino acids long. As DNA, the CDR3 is TGTGCCTGCAGCTCTGGGCTAGCGGTTCAGTTCTTC. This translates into CACSSGLAVQFF. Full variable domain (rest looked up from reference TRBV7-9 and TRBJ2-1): DTGVSQNPRHKITKRGQNVTFRCDPISEHNRLYWYRQTLGQGPEFLTYFQNEAQLEKSRLLSDRFSAERPKGSFSTLEIQRTEQGDSAMYLCACSSGLAVQFFGPGTRLTVL.

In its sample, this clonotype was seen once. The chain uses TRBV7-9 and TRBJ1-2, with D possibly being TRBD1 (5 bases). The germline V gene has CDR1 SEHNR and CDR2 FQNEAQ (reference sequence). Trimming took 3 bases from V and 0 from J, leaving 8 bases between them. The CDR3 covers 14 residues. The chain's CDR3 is CASSFTGPNYGYTF. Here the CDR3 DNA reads TGTGCCAGCAGCTTCACGGGGCCTAACTATGGCTACACCTTC. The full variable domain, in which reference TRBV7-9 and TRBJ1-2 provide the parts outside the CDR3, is DTGVSQNPRHKITKRGQNVTFRCDPISEHNRLYWYRQTLGQGPEFLTYFQNEAQLEKSRLLSDRFSAERPKGSFSTLEIQRTEQGDSAMYLCASSFTGPNYGYTFGSGTRLTVV.

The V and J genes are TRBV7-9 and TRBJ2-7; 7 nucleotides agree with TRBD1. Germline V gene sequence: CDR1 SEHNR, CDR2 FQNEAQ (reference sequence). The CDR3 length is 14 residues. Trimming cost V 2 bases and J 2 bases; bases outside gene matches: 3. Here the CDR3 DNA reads TGTGCCAGCAGCTTAAGGACAGGAACCTACGAGCAGTACTTC. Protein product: CASSLRTGTYEQYF. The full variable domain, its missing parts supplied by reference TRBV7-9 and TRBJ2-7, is DTGVSQNPRHKITKRGQNVTFRCDPISEHNRLYWYRQTLGQGPEFLTYFQNEAQLEKSRLLSDRFSAERPKGSFSTLEIQRTEQGDSAMYLCASSLRTGTYEQYFGPGTRLTVT.

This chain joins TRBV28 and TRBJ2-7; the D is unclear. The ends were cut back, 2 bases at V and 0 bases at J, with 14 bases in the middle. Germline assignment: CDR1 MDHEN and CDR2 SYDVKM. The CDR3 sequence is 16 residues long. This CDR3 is CASSLVLGSGSYEQYF. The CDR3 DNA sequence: TGTGCCAGCAGTTTAGTGCTGGGTTCGGGCTCCTACGAGCAGTACTTC.

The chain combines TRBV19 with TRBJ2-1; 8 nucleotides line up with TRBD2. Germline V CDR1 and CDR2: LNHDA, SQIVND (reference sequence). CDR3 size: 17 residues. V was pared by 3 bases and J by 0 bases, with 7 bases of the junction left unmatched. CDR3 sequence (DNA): TGTGCCAGTAGTATCACTAGCGGCATCAGCTCCTACAATGAGCAGTTCTTC. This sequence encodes CASSITSGISSYNEQFF.

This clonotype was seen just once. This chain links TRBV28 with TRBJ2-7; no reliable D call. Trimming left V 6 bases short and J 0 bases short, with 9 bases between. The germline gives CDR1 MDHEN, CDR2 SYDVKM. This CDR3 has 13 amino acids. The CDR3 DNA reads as TGTGCCAGCAGCCCACTTTTCTCCTACGAGCAGTACTTC. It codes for CASSPLFSYEQYF.

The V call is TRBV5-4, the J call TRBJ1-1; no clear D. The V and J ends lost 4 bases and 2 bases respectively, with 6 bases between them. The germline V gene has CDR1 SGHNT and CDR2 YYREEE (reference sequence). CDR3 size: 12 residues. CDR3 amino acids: CASSRPNTEAFF. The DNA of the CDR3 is TGTGCCAGCAGCCGACCCAACACTGAAGCTTTCTTT.